A selection of T cell receptor beta chains follows, all from one sample in a study of beta chain features in type 1 diabetes. TCRdb keeps only in-frame clones here, not all; method: immunoSEQ multiplex PCR. Of fewer than 650,000 clones listed, 15% are singletons. Sequenced input: naive CD4+ T cells from blood. The receptors were sampled from a man aged 18-30 years in good health. CDR3s include the opening cysteine and the closing phenylalanine or tryptophan. The D gene is left open where the match is weak. Not all rows give a size; the values are once, few, many and, for expanded clones, a class.

v_gene: TRBV7-2; j_gene: TRBJ2-1; d_gene: TRBD2; abundance: NA; CDR3aa: CASIRPGLAGGPYNEQFF; CDR3nt: TGTGCCAGCATCCGACCGGGACTAGCGGGGGGGCCCTACAATGAGCAGTTCTTC
v_gene: TRBV7-8; j_gene: TRBJ1-5; d_gene: NA; abundance: once; CDR3aa: CASSLALGNQPQHF; CDR3nt: TGTGCCAGCAGCTTAGCTCTTGGCAATCAGCCCCAGCATTTT
v_gene: TRBV13; j_gene: TRBJ1-4; d_gene: NA; abundance: few; CDR3aa: CASSPAMGRKNEKLFF; CDR3nt: TGTGCCAGCAGCCCCGCCATGGGACGGAAAAATGAAAAACTGTTTTTT
v_gene: TRBV10-3; j_gene: TRBJ2-7; d_gene: TRBD1; abundance: few; CDR3aa: CAISRTGTYEQYF; CDR3nt: TGTGCCATCAGCCGGACAGGGACCTACGAGCAGTACTTC
v_gene: TRBV30; j_gene: TRBJ1-5; d_gene: NA; abundance: NA; CDR3aa: CAWSVRATGLTNDNQPQHF; CDR3nt: TGTGCCTGGAGTGTAAGGGCCACGGGACTCACTAACGACAATCAGCCCCAGCATTTT
v_gene: TRBV6-5; j_gene: TRBJ1-4; d_gene: NA; abundance: NA; CDR3aa: CASRPGGGQEKLFF; CDR3nt: TGTGCCAGCAGACCCGGCGGGGGCCAGGAAAAACTGTTTTTT
v_gene: TRBV9; j_gene: TRBJ1-1; d_gene: NA; abundance: NA; CDR3aa: CASSVGGAGNTEAFF; CDR3nt: TGTGCCAGCAGCGTAGGAGGGGCAGGGAACACTGAAGCTTTCTTT
v_gene: TRBV29-1; j_gene: TRBJ1-4; d_gene: NA; abundance: NA; CDR3aa: CSVELGRGEKLFF; CDR3nt: TGCAGCGTTGAATTGGGGAGAGGGGAAAAACTGTTTTTT
v_gene: TRBV9; j_gene: TRBJ2-1; d_gene: NA; abundance: few; CDR3aa: CASSAGLYNEQFF; CDR3nt: TGTGCCAGCAGCGCGGGACTCTATAATGAGCAGTTCTTC
v_gene: TRBV7-3; j_gene: TRBJ2-1; d_gene: NA; abundance: few; CDR3aa: CASSPGNEQFF; CDR3nt: TGTGCCAGCAGTCCGGGGAATGAGCAGTTCTTC
v_gene: TRBV7-2; j_gene: TRBJ1-1; d_gene: NA; abundance: NA; CDR3aa: CASSIQGGMNTEAFF; CDR3nt: TGTGCCAGCAGCATACAGGGAGGGATGAACACTGAAGCTTTCTTT
v_gene: TRBV7-9; j_gene: TRBJ2-3; d_gene: TRBD1; abundance: NA; CDR3aa: CASSPGTGSTDTQYF; CDR3nt: TGTGCCAGCAGCCCGGGGACAGGGAGCACAGATACGCAGTATTTT
v_gene: TRBV2; j_gene: TRBJ2-3; d_gene: TRBD2; abundance: NA; CDR3aa: CASRKRLAGGSTDTQYF; CDR3nt: TGTGCCAGCAGGAAACGACTAGCGGGGGGGAGCACAGATACGCAGTATTTT
v_gene: TRBV6-6; j_gene: TRBJ2-2; d_gene: NA; abundance: few; CDR3aa: CASRIQGLAGELFF; CDR3nt: TGTGCCAGCAGGATACAGGGTCTTGCCGGGGAGCTGTTTTTT
v_gene: TRBV18; j_gene: TRBJ1-2; d_gene: TRBD1; abundance: few; CDR3aa: CASSGRDRVGYTF; CDR3nt: TGTGCCAGCTCAGGCCGGGACAGGGTAGGCTACACCTTC
v_gene: TRBV14; j_gene: TRBJ1-1; d_gene: NA; abundance: few; CDR3aa: CASSHQDRRIAFF; CDR3nt: TGTGCCAGCAGCCATCAAGACAGGAGGATCGCTTTCTTT
v_gene: TRBV28; j_gene: TRBJ1-1; d_gene: NA; abundance: NA; CDR3aa: CASSAPGALNEAFF; CDR3nt: TGTGCCAGCAGCGCGCCAGGGGCTTTGAATGAAGCTTTCTTT
v_gene: TRBV27; j_gene: TRBJ1-2; d_gene: TRBD1; abundance: NA; CDR3aa: CASSFRDSRESTF; CDR3nt: TGTGCCAGCAGTTTCCGGGACAGTCGGGAGAGCACCTTC
v_gene: TRBV30; j_gene: TRBJ2-5; d_gene: NA; abundance: NA; CDR3aa: CASSPWAGETQYF; CDR3nt: TGTGCCTCCTCCCCGTGGGCAGGAGAGACCCAGTACTTC
v_gene: TRBV7-2; j_gene: TRBJ2-7; d_gene: TRBD1; abundance: few; CDR3aa: CASSGQGYEQYF; CDR3nt: TGTGCCAGCAGCGGACAGGGCTACGAGCAGTACTTC
v_gene: TRBV9; j_gene: TRBJ2-5; d_gene: TRBD1; abundance: NA; CDR3aa: CASSVTGGGETQYF; CDR3nt: TGTGCCAGCAGCGTAACAGGGGGAGGTGAGACCCAGTACTTC
v_gene: TRBV29-1; j_gene: TRBJ1-5; d_gene: TRBD1; abundance: few; CDR3aa: CSFQDRDNQPQHF; CDR3nt: TGCAGCTTCCAGGACAGGGACAATCAGCCCCAGCATTTT
v_gene: TRBV5-1; j_gene: TRBJ1-2; d_gene: NA; abundance: NA; CDR3aa: CASSLGPQMLIYGYTF; CDR3nt: TGCGCCAGCAGCTTGGGTCCGCAGATGTTAATCTATGGCTACACCTTC
v_gene: TRBV4-2; j_gene: TRBJ1-5; d_gene: TRBD1; abundance: few; CDR3aa: CASSLGQGPQPQHF; CDR3nt: TGTGCCAGCAGCCTTGGACAGGGGCCTCAGCCCCAGCATTTT